This is a list of T cell receptor beta chains from one sample in a study of T cell changes during pregnancy in multiple sclerosis. Method: immunoSEQ multiplex PCR; TCRdb's copy keeps in-frame clones and lacks some. Here the sample spans fewer than 45,000 clones, roughly 87% being singletons. The sample was CD8+ T cells from peripheral blood mononuclear cells, taken in the first trimester of pregnancy. The receptor source for this set is a female donor with multiple sclerosis, enrolled in a pregnancy study. CDR3s leave out the opening cysteine and the closing phenylalanine or tryptophan.

v_call cdr3_aa
TRBV6-1 ASSSDGGGAYGYT
TRBV9 ASSVGVAGVIGDTQY
TRBV7-9 ASTSDREYRDGYT
TRBV2 ASSEAPPSGETQY
TRBV7-9 ASVRGGGLGWDTEAF
TRBV6-5 ASSYQSLNTEAF
TRBV7-9 ASSFPPGGVYEQY
TRBV25-1 ASSEYSTGGYT
TRBV7-6 ASSLGGGRDEQY
TRBV5-4 ASSQQGAEQY
TRBV29-1 SVEGARTDTQY
TRBV30 AWINTLNYGYT
TRBV7-2 ASSDRRGIYYEQY
TRBV27 ASSARNEQF
TRBV27 ASSMGRHSYEQY
TRBV7-3 ASSLTLGGDSDTQY
TRBV6-4 ASSERGGIYEQY
TRBV7-9 ASSAGRIEAF
TRBV9 ASSVEYMNTEAF
TRBV27 VVGSGTYEQY
TRBV5-1 ASSSGEVDEKLF
TRBV19 ASTPWADENTGELF
TRBV19 ASSKKTGLIQPQH
TRBV6-1 ASSDGLGTQETQY
TRBV27 ASSSGADGPSYNEQF
TRBV30 AWSRPTGNQPQH